This TCR beta chain was recovered during a study of human T cells and chemical hapten exposure. Study overall: Variation in per-sample TCR yields came mainly from small pooled library volume differences.

TCRdb re-analysed the RACE reads in MiXCR, keeping a single row per CDR3 protein. The data hold about 100,000 distinct CDR3 sequences, with roughly a tenth observed a single time. Described time point: patch test 1, 2 weeks after DPC sensitization. Treatment denoted: therapeutic diphenylcyclopropenone sensitization with weekly scalp DPC. Non-pregnant alopecia patients aged 18 to 70, suitable for DPC therapy. Whole-study results and caveats: The count of PT1 expanded TCRs correlated positively with patch test score.

As concerns this clonotype: Its target is not known.

Germline-derived CDR1 and CDR2 are LNHDA and SQIVND (reference sequence). The CDR3 runs 17 residues. V shed 4 bases and J 5 bases; nucleotides not matched to a gene: 12. The specimen comprised whole blood, sampled in connection with sensitization to the hapten diphenylcyclopropenone (DPC). The TCR sequence derives from a man aged 35-49 years with alopecia areata. Some clones in this sample may be carry-over from other donors' samples. V gene TRBV19 combines with J gene TRBJ1-5, with 9 positions matching TRBD1. This CDR3 reads CASSTLWDRARDQPQHF. The CDR3, as DNA: TGTGCCAGTAGTACCCTATGGGACAGGGCCCGCGATCAGCCCCAGCATTTT.